A selection of T cell receptor beta chains follows, all from one sample in a study of blood T cells in healthy people across ages. TCRdb re-called the 5' RACE reads with MiXCR, one entry per CDR3 protein. The data show 600,000 to 850,000 distinct CDR3 sequences, roughly 25% seen once. Another study also made use of these data, one on T cells of mothers and their children.

Sample: blood. The origin of the receptors is a boy younger than 18 in good health. The CDR3 runs from the conserved cysteine through the conserved F or W. A D gene is named only where the DNA matches it firmly. A row's size may be missing; if present it is once, few, many or a size class.

few	TRBV5-1	NA	TRBJ1-4	TGCGCCAGCAGCTTGGGTCGGTGGATCGAAAATGAAAAACTGTTTTTT	CASSLGRWIENEKLFF
NA	TRBV7-8	TRBD2	TRBJ2-7	TGTGCCAGCAGCTCCAGCGGGAACTACGAGCAGTACTTC	CASSSSGNYEQYF
few	TRBV29-1	TRBD1	TRBJ2-7	TGCAGCGCCAGTATCGGGGGACAGGCCGTCGAGCAGTACTTC	CSASIGGQAVEQYF
few	TRBV4-3	NA	TRBJ1-5	TGCGCCAGCAGCCAAGATATCGGCAGGAATCAGCCCCAGCATTTT	CASSQDIGRNQPQHF
NA	TRBV12-3/TRBV12-4	TRBD1	TRBJ2-7	TGTGCCAGCAGTTTAGCGGGGGACAGCCGTTCCTACGAGCAGTACTTC	CASSLAGDSRSYEQYF
few	TRBV6-5	NA	TRBJ2-5	TGTGCCAGCAGTCAGACACCGGTTGAGACCCAGTACTTC	CASSQTPVETQYF
few	TRBV20-1	NA	TRBJ2-1	TGCAGTGCTAGAGTTCTAAGTGGATACAATGAGCAGTTCTTC	CSARVLSGYNEQFF
NA	TRBV20-1	NA	TRBJ2-5	TGCAGTGCTAGCATAGCCAAAGAGACCCAGTACTTC	CSASIAKETQYF
NA	TRBV5-1	NA	TRBJ1-4	TGCGCCAGCAGCCGGGAAGGGATTAATGAAAAACTGTTTTTT	CASSREGINEKLFF
NA	TRBV7-2	TRBD2	TRBJ2-1	TGTGCCAGCAGCTACTATAGCGGGGGGGCTAACAATGAGCAGTTCTTC	CASSYYSGGANNEQFF
many	TRBV5-6	TRBD1	TRBJ1-2	TGTGCCAGCACCCGACCGGGACAGCGACTTACTAACTATGGCTACACCTTC	CASTRPGQRLTNYGYTF
NA	TRBV28	NA	TRBJ2-7	TGTGCCAGCAACGGGGGTCCTTGGGAGCAGTACTTC	CASNGGPWEQYF
NA	TRBV7-3	NA	TRBJ1-1	TGTGCCAGCAGCTACCAGGTGAACACTGAAGCTTTCTTT	CASSYQVNTEAFF
NA	TRBV20-1	NA	TRBJ2-4	TGCAGTGCTAGAGCGAATCTAGTAGCGGCTAACATTCAGTACTTC	CSARANLVAANIQYF